This T cell receptor (beta chain) was identified during a study of shared clonotypes between healthy human individuals. Germline CDR1 is LNHDA and CDR2 is SQIVND (reference sequence). CDR3 length: 14 residues. V trimming: 4 bases; J trimming: 8 bases; junction bases outside the gene matches: 10. Naive CD8 isolation took CD45RO-negative cells positively selected for CCR7 and excluded terminally differentiated effector memory CD45RA+ cells. Findings of the study overall: As a rule, naive subsets had a larger estimated richness than memory subsets. Naive CD4 clonotypes overlapped across several donors at about 5%.

Remarks on this clone: Its specificity is not known.

TCRdb's table, derived via immunoSEQ multiplex PCR, lists solely in-frame clones and lacks some. The profile shows 1.5 million to 2.5 million clones, about 95% of them singletons. Sequencing was carried out using naive CD8+ T cells sorted from blood. The chain couples TRBV19 to TRBJ1-2, with 7 bases lining up with TRBD1. The TCR sequence derives from a man aged 18 to 30 in good health. Here the CDR3 reads CASSSGTDLLGYTF. In DNA form, the CDR3 reads TGTGCCAGTAGTAGCGGGACAGACCTTTTAGGCTACACCTTC.